This paragraph reports one T cell receptor (beta chain). The entry originates in a study of T cell responses to AZD1222 COVID-19 vaccine. The germline gives CDR1 SGHNT, CDR2 YYREEE (reference sequence). The CDR3 loop spans 14 amino acids. The V end lost 4 bases, the J end lost 4 bases, and 14 bases lay between the germline ends. The repertoire was sequenced with immunoSEQ multiplex PCR; TCRdb's copy has only in-frame clones and lacks some. The repertoire includes roughly 180,000 clones, just over 90% of them detected once, and roughly 1.7% sits in the top ten. This receptor was taken from an adult who received the AZD1222 COVID-19 vaccine. The chain uses TRBV5-4 and TRBJ1-1; D is undetermined. The sample in question was peripheral blood, obtained 28 days after the second AZD1222 dose. CDR3 sequence (DNA): TGTGCCAGCAGCCTCAACGGTGGGAGCACTGAAGCTTTCTTT. As protein: CASSLNGGSTEAFF.